This T cell receptor (beta chain) was recorded in a study of T-cell reconstitution after alpha-beta-depleted transplantation in children. This clonotype was counted only a few times. This sample's TCRbeta library carried unique molecular identifier barcodes. TCRdb processed the PCR reads anew with MiXCR; each CDR3 protein has one entry. The repertoire holds approximately 340,000 distinct CDR3 sequences, with about 9.3% as singletons. Trimming left V 1 base short and J 4 bases short, with 11 bases between. This CDR3 has 14 amino acids. Germline V gives CDR1 SGHTA, CDR2 FQGTGA. This TCR was recovered from a human donor who donated a stem cell graft to a child with acute lymphoblastic leukemia. Sequences were derived from PBMCs from the stem cell graft donor, sampled from the stem cell graft. The chain links TRBV7-3 to TRBJ2-7, with D possibly matching TRBD2 (6 bases). The CDR3: CASSLMGGVYEQYF. DNA for the CDR3: TGTGCCAGCAGCTTAATGGGGGGAGTATACGAGCAGTACTTC.